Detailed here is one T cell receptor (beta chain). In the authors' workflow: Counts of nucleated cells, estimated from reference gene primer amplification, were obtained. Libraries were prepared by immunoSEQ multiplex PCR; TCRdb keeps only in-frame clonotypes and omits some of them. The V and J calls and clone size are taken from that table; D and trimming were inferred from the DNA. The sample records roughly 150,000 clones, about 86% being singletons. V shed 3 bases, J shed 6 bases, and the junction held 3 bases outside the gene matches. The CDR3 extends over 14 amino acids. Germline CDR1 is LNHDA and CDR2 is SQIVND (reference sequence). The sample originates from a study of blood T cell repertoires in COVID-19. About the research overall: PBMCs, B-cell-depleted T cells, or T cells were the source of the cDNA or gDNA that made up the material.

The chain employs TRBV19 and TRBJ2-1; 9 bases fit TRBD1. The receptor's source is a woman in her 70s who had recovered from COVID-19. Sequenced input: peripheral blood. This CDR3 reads CASSIETGGNEQFF. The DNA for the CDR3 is TGTGCCAGTAGTATCGAGACAGGGGGCAATGAGCAGTTCTTC.